A single sample gave rise to the 20 T cell receptor beta chains below, sequenced in a study of blood T cells in healthy people across ages. The authors ran a second PCR of roughly 6 to 12 cycles using a sample-barcoded 5' primer and a J-beta primer mix. Using its own MiXCR run on the 5' RACE reads, TCRdb lists one record per CDR3 protein. The table includes 1.5 million to 2 million distinct CDR3 sequences, 28% detected once. Input material: blood. These receptor sequences come from a woman aged 25 to 45 in good health.

This clonotype showed up many times. V gene TRBV5-5 combines with J gene TRBJ2-3; D gene ambiguous. The germline gives CDR1 SGHKS, CDR2 YYEKEE (reference sequence). The V end was cut by 3 bases, the J end by 4 bases, with 12 bases between. The CDR3 extends over 14 amino acids. CDR3 protein: CASSSLPLADTQYF. As DNA, the CDR3 is TGTGCCAGCAGCTCCCTTCCGCTGGCAGATACGCAGTATTTT. Complete variable domain (other parts from reference TRBV5-5 and TRBJ2-3): DAGVTQSPTHLIKTRGQQVTLRCSPISGHKSVSWYQQVLGQGPQFIFQYYEKEERGRGNFPDRFSARQFPNYSSELNVNALLLGDSALYLCASSSLPLADTQYFGPGTRLTVL.

To note about this clonotype: One base away lies a much larger clone, so this may be a sequencing read error. The chain combines TRBV7-6 with TRBJ2-1; 7 bases agree with TRBD2. The CDR3 runs 14 residues. CDR1 and CDR2 (germline): SGHVS, FNYEAQ. The CDR3 nucleotides read TGTGCCAGCAGCTTGGGGGGACTAACGGGGGAGCAGGTCTTC. Its protein is CASSLGGLTGEQVF.

The chain employs TRBV20-1 and TRBJ2-7; D possibly corresponds to TRBD2 (6 bases). The ends were cut back, 0 bases at V and 4 bases at J, with 16 bases in the middle. Germline CDR1 is DFQATT and CDR2 is SNEGSKA (reference sequence). The CDR3 covers 15 residues. CDR3 nucleotide sequence: TGCAGTGCTAGAGACAGGCGGGGTGGTCGGTACGAGCAGTACTTC. Translating gives CSARDRRGGRYEQYF.

The rearrangement joins TRBV27 to TRBJ2-1; D assignment may be TRBD1 or TRBD2 (5 bases each). The CDR3 has 15 residues. Trimming left V 3 bases short and J 3 bases short, with 12 bases between. CDR1 is MNHEY, CDR2 SMNVEV, per germline (reference sequence). CDR3 sequence (DNA): TGTGCCAGCAGTTTGAGGGGTGGGATCTACAATGAGCAGTTCTTC. This sequence encodes CASSLRGGIYNEQFF.

This clonotype was seen a handful of times. This chain connects TRBV10-3 to TRBJ2-3; 8 bases agree with TRBD1. J gave up 6 bases and V 2 bases, and 7 bases lay outside the gene matches. The CDR3 is 15 amino acids. Germline CDR1 reads ENHRY; CDR2 reads SYGVKD. The CDR3 protein is CAISEPSTGVDTQYF. In DNA, the CDR3 is TGTGCCATCAGTGAGCCTTCGACAGGGGTGGATACGCAGTATTTT.

The CDR3 region has the DNA TGTGCCAGCAGCTTAATAGGGGGACTCGGTGGCTACACCTTC. As protein: CASSLIGGLGGYTF. The rearrangement joins TRBV7-2 to TRBJ1-2; D might be TRBD1 (6 bases). CDR1 SGHTA and CDR2 FQGNSA come from the germline V gene. The CDR3 totals 14 residues. Trimming removed 2 bases at V and 7 bases at J, with 14 bases between.

V is TRBV20-1 and J is TRBJ2-2, with D possibly TRBD2 on 8 matching bases. This CDR3 is 15 amino acids long. V lost 5 bases, J lost 4 bases, and 17 bases lay in between. The germline V gene encodes CDR1 DFQATT and CDR2 SNEGSKA (reference sequence). The CDR3 is CSAQGGLAGTGELFF. CDR3 in DNA: TGCAGTGCTCAAGGGGGCCTAGCGGGCACCGGGGAGCTGTTTTTT.

V and J are TRBV7-3 and TRBJ2-7; a weak D match, TRBD2 (6 bases). The CDR3 consists of 16 residues. V dropped 5 bases and J dropped 7 bases, with 24 bases sitting between them. Germline V gives CDR1 SGHTA, CDR2 FQGTGA. Written as DNA, the CDR3 is TGTGCCAGCAGCCCTCATCTAGCGATACCCTACAATGAGCAGTACTTC. Protein product: CASSPHLAIPYNEQYF.

This clonotype has at least ten counts. This chain links TRBV20-1 with TRBJ1-2, with TRBD1 matching 10 bases. Germline CDR1 and CDR2: DFQATT and SNEGSKA (reference sequence). The V segment lost 3 bases and the J segment 4 bases; nucleotides outside the gene matches: 8. There are 15 residues in the CDR3. CDR3 sequence: CSARRDRGRGYGYTF. The CDR3 DNA reads as TGCAGTGCTAGGAGAGACAGGGGGCGCGGCTATGGCTACACCTTC.

The V call is TRBV30, the J call TRBJ1-1; D gene uncertain. Looked up from germline, CDR1 is GTSNPN and CDR2 is SVGIG (reference sequence). V dropped 1 base and J dropped 4 bases, with 13 bases sitting between them. The CDR3 length is 14 residues. As DNA, the CDR3 is TGTGCCTGGAGTGACATTTTCGGAGGCACTGAAGCTTTCTTT. Translation: CAWSDIFGGTEAFF.

This clonotype was detected many times. The chain has TRBV5-5 and TRBJ2-7; 7 bases agree with TRBD1. The ends lost 2 bases at V and 2 bases at J; junction bases unmatched: 4. This CDR3 has 14 residues. Looked up from germline, CDR1 is SGHKS and CDR2 is YYEKEE (reference sequence). The chain's CDR3 is CASSFGTDAYEQYF. The CDR3 bases are TGTGCCAGCAGCTTCGGGACAGACGCCTACGAGCAGTACTTC.

To note about this clonotype: A much larger clone lies a single base off, so this may be a read error. J is TRBJ2-1 and V is TRBV4-2, with 7 bases fitting TRBD1. Germline V lookup: CDR1 LGHNA, CDR2 YNFKEQ. V lost 7 bases, J lost 3 bases, and 9 bases stayed unmatched. CDR3 length: 15 residues. This CDR3 is CASNRGTEFYNEQFF. Written as DNA, the CDR3 is TGTGCCAGCAACCGAGGGACAGAGTTCTACAATGAGCAGTTCTTC.

The rearrangement uses TRBV6-2 or TRBV6-3 and TRBJ2-5; D is uncertain. The CDR3 length is 11 residues. Between the trimmed V and J ends, which lost 7 bases and 11 bases, there was a span of 14 bases. Germline V gene sequence: CDR1 MNHEY, CDR2 SVGEGT. This chain's CDR3 is CASMVSDEQYF. Written as DNA, the CDR3 is TGTGCCAGCATGGTGAGCGATGAGCAGTACTTC.

CDR3 nucleotides: TGCGCCAGCAGCTTGGCCCACAGGGCCGGTGAAGCTTTCTTT. Its translation is CASSLAHRAGEAFF. V and J are TRBV5-1 and TRBJ1-1, with D perhaps TRBD1 (6 bases). The V and J ends lost 0 bases and 7 bases respectively, with 13 bases between them. The CDR3 covers 14 residues. Germline-derived CDR1 and CDR2 are SGHRS and YFSETQ.

The chain combines TRBV7-2 with TRBJ2-5, with no clear D. Deletions cut 0 bases from V and 4 bases from J, with 9 bases between. The CDR3 loop spans 14 amino acids. Per germline, CDR1 SGHTA and CDR2 FQGNSA. The CDR3 region is CASSLAEAGETQYF. The CDR3 DNA sequence: TGTGCCAGCAGCTTAGCGGAAGCCGGAGAGACCCAGTACTTC.

The chain carries TRBV7-9 and TRBJ2-2, with 11 bases fitting TRBD2. The germline gives CDR1 SEHNR, CDR2 FQNEAQ (reference sequence). The CDR3 runs to 16 residues. The junction had 1 base not matched to a gene; V was cut back by 4 bases and J by 0 bases. The CDR3, as DNA: TGTGCCAGCAGCTCGGGACTAGCGGCGAACACCGGGGAGCTGTTTTTT. It codes for CASSSGLAANTGELFF.

Of note for this clonotype: The junction shows a germline mismatch at one end, possibly a read error. The chain combines TRBV18 with TRBJ2-5, with 8 nucleotides matching TRBD1. CDR3 size: 17 residues. Germline V gene lookup returns CDR1 KGHSH and CDR2 LQKENI. CDR3 in amino acids: CVSSPLPGTGAQETQYF. The CDR3 DNA sequence: TGTGTCAGCTCACCCCTCCCCGGGACAGGAGCTCAAGAGACCCAGTACTTC.

In this sample, this clonotype turned up a few times. J is TRBJ2-5 and V is TRBV3-1; possible D gene TRBD2, 6 bases. Germline CDR1 is LGHDT and CDR2 is YNNKEL (reference sequence). Trimming took 4 bases from V and 7 from J, leaving 13 bases between them. The CDR3 totals 13 residues. CDR3: CASSPPNGRTQYF. The CDR3 DNA sequence: TGTGCCAGCAGCCCCCCCAACGGGAGGACCCAGTACTTC.

This clonotype came up a few times. The rearrangement joins TRBV10-3 to TRBJ2-1; possible D gene TRBD1, 6 bases. The V gene's germline CDR1 is ENHRY and CDR2 SYGVKD. Trimming removed 0 bases at V and 1 base at J, with 16 bases between. The CDR3 extends over 18 amino acids. The CDR3 sequence is CAISESMGQTLSYNEQFF. CDR3 nucleotides: TGTGCCATCAGTGAGTCCATGGGACAAACCTTATCCTACAATGAGCAGTTCTTC.

CDR3 DNA sequence: TGTGCCAGCAGGGTCGGAACTGGGGCCAACGTCCTGACTTTC. Translation gives CASRVGTGANVLTF. The V gene is TRBV28, the J gene TRBJ2-6; no clear D gene. The V gene lost 6 bases and the J gene lost 2 bases, with 8 bases spanning the gap. The germline CDR1 and CDR2 sequences are MDHEN and SYDVKM. This CDR3 has 14 amino acids.